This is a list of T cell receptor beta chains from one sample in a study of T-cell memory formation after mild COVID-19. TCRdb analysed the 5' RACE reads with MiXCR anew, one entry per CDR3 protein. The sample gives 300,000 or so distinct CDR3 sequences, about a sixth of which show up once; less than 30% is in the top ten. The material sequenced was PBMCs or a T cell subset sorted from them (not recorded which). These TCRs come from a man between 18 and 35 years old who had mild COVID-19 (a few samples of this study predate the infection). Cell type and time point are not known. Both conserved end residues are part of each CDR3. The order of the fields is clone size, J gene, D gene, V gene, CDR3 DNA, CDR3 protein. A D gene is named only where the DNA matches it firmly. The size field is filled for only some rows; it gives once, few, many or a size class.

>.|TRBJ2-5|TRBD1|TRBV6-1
TGTGCCAGCCAGAGGACAGGGGGCCTACGCGGGCCCCAGTACTTC
CASQRTGGLRGPQYF
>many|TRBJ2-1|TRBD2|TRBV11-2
TGTGCCAGCAGCTACCCCCTACTAGCGGGGGGGCCCCCCGAGCAGTTCTTC
CASSYPLLAGGPPEQFF
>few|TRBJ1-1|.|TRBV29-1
TGCAGCGTTGAAGATCTAAACTTCCCCCGAGCACGAGCTTTCTTT
CSVEDLNFPRARAFF
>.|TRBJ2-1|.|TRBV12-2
TGTGCAAGTCGCTTAGCGGACAGGGACTTTATGCATGAGCAGTTCTTC
CASRLADRDFMHEQFF
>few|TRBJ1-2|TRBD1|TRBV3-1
TGTGCCAGCAGCCTGCCGGGACAGCACTATGGCTACACCTTC
CASSLPGQHYGYTF
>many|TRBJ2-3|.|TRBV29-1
TGCAGCCTCATCTTTGCAGATACGCAGTATTTT
CSLIFADTQYF
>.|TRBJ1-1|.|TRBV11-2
TGTGCCAGCAGCCCCATCCACGGTAAAGGGAACACTGAAGCTTTCTTT
CASSPIHGKGNTEAFF
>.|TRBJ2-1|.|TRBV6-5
TGTGCCAGCAGATTGGGGTCCGGGCCGTACAATGAGCAGTTCTTC
CASRLGSGPYNEQFF
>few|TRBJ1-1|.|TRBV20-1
TGCAGTGCTAGGAAGCGGACTGAAGCTTTCTTT
CSARKRTEAFF
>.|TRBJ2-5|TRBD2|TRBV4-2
TGTGCCAGCAGCCAAGCCGGGGGGGCTGGGTACCAAGAGACCCAGTACTTC
CASSQAGGAGYQETQYF
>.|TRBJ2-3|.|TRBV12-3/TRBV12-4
TGTGCCAGCAGCCGGTTTGAAGATACGCAGTATTTT
CASSRFEDTQYF
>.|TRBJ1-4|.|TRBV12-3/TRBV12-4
TGTGCCAGCAGTGGTTTACCTAATGAAAAACTGTTTTTT
CASSGLPNEKLFF
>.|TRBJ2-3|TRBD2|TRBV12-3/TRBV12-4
TGTGCCAGCAGTTTCAGTGGCGGGGGGTCAGTGGATACGCAGTATTTT
CASSFSGGGSVDTQYF
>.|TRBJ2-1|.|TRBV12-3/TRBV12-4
TGTGCCAGCAGTTTAAGGGGGGGATCGTTGGGCAATGAGCAGTTCTTC
CASSLRGGSLGNEQFF
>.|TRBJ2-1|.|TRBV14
TGTGCCAGCAGCCAAGAATGGGGGAGGACCTACAATGAGCAGTTCTTC
CASSQEWGRTYNEQFF
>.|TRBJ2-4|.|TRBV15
TGTGCCACCAGCAGAGATGTGACAGAGGGCAAAAACATTCAGTACTTC
CATSRDVTEGKNIQYF
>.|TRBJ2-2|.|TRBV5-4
TGTGCCAGCACCCCTCGCACCGGGGAGCTGTTTTTT
CASTPRTGELFF
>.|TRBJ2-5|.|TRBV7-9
TGTGCCACCCAACGGGGGGCAAGGGGTGAGGAGACCCAGTACTTC
CATQRGARGEETQYF
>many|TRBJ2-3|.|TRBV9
TGTGCCAGCAGCGGTGGGCTCCTCACAGATACGCAGTATTTT
CASSGGLLTDTQYF
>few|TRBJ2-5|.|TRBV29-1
TGCAGCGGGGAGCGGGTTATAGGAGCGGAGACCCAGTACTTC
CSGERVIGAETQYF
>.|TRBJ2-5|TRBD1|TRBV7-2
TGTGCCAGCACCGCCCGGGGTTCGGGACAGGGGAGGGGAGAGACCCAGTACTTC
CASTARGSGQGRGETQYF
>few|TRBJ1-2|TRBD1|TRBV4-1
TGCGCCAGCAGCCGGGGGACAGGGGCCTATGGCTACACCTTC
CASSRGTGAYGYTF